This TCR beta chain was profiled in a study of OX40 agonist ivuxolimab in advanced cancers. Study-level information: An anti-OX40 (CD134) antibody with agonistic activity, ivuxolimab, was administered to patients. Patients receiving dose escalation had hepatocellular carcinoma, melanoma, renal cell or head and neck cancer. In this trial design, patients received ivuxolimab intravenously at 0.01 to 10 mg/kg every 2 weeks. The study's findings and limits: The study found that CD8+ T cells averaged more expanded clones than CD4+.

The germline V and J ends were trimmed by 5 bases and 7 bases, with 17 bases remaining between them. The germline gives CDR1 LNHDA, CDR2 SQIVND (reference sequence). The CDR3 consists of 14 residues. Assay: immunoSEQ multiplex PCR; the TCRdb copy retains only in-frame clones and omits some. The data hold approximately 40,000 clones, with approximately 84% observed a single time. This clone appeared once. Its antigen is unknown. The sequences come from CD4+ or CD8+ T cells sorted from blood, collected in a trial of the OX40 agonist ivuxolimab. The chain joins TRBV19 to TRBJ1-1, with D maybe TRBD1 (6 bases). The sequence came from an adult with an advanced solid tumor such as melanoma, head and neck, liver or kidney cancer. CDR3 residues: CASSSKRDNYEAFF. The CDR3 bases are TGTGCCAGTAGTTCTAAGCGGGACAATTATGAAGCTTTCTTT.